This T cell receptor beta chain was identified in a study of T-cell reconstitution after alpha-beta-depleted transplantation in children. General observations from the study: In patients about two months after transplant, alpha-beta T cells reportedly arose from several hundred expanded graft clones. Some patients showed high day-60 TCRbeta diversity, which derived from surviving recipient T cells and thymic progenitors. Among T cells one year after transplant, newly produced cells accounted for most counts and diversity.

This clonotype was detected many times. The antigen is unknown. This CDR3 is 15 amino acids long. CDR1 MNHEY and CDR2 SMNVEV come from the germline V gene (reference sequence). V shed 5 bases and J 4 bases; nucleotides not matched to a gene: 5. The TCRbeta library incorporated unique molecular identifiers. TCRdb re-analysed the PCR reads in MiXCR, keeping a single row per CDR3 protein. The sample contains around 200,000 distinct CDR3 sequences, under 13% of which appear only once. The source material was PBMCs, sampled before TCRalphabeta/CD19-depleted stem cell transplant. The chain recombines TRBV27 with TRBJ2-2, with TRBD1 matching over 9 bases. This sequence originates from a child less than two years old with acute myeloid leukemia, due to receive a stem cell transplant. The CDR3 protein is CASSGQGYPTGELFF. The CDR3 DNA follows: TGTGCCAGCAGTGGACAGGGGTACCCCACCGGGGAGCTGTTTTTT.